The 8 T cell receptor beta chains presented below share a single source sample, sequenced in a study of blood T cell repertoires in COVID-19. Some clones are missing from TCRdb's copy, which holds only in-frame ones; the method was immunoSEQ multiplex PCR. In the table there are a few hundred thousand clones, 89% of which are singletons. The sample comprised peripheral blood. These receptors were taken from a man aged 40-49 years with acute or convalescent COVID-19.

The rearrangement uses TRBV5-1 and TRBJ2-7; maybe TRBD2 (6 bases). Trimming removed 3 bases from V and 4 bases from J, with 11 bases in between. The CDR3 loop spans 13 amino acids. Looked up from germline, CDR1 is SGHRS and CDR2 is YFSETQ. The CDR3, as DNA: TGCGCCAGCAGCTCGATTGGGGGGTACGAGCAGTACTTC. Residues: CASSSIGGYEQYF.

J is TRBJ1-6 and V is TRBV11-2; TRBD1 aligns across 7 bases. There are 15 residues in the CDR3. CDR1 and CDR2 (germline): SGHAT, FQNNGV. Trimming at V came to 8 bases and at J to 6 bases, leaving 10 bases not matched to a gene. CDR3 region: CASDQGERVNSPLHF. The CDR3 region has the DNA TGTGCCAGCGACCAGGGGGAAAGAGTTAATTCACCCCTCCACTTT.

The J gene is TRBJ2-7, the V gene TRBV30, with 7 bases fitting TRBD1. The CDR3 covers 13 residues. In germline, CDR1 is GTSNPN, CDR2 SVGIG (reference sequence). After removal of 5 bases from V and 6 bases from J, the junction contained 10 bases not matched to a gene. The CDR3 reads CAWDSGQSTEQYF. In DNA, the CDR3 is TGTGCCTGGGATTCGGGACAGTCCACCGAGCAGTACTTC.

The chain joins TRBV19 to TRBJ1-1, with 7 bases matching TRBD1. This CDR3 region has 14 residues. V lost 4 bases and J lost 9; bases outside the gene matches: 11. The V gene's germline CDR1 is LNHDA and CDR2 SQIVND (reference sequence). The CDR3 DNA follows: TGTGCCAGTAGTAACCGGGACAGAAGACTTAAAGCTTTCTTT. Amino acids: CASSNRDRRLKAFF.

V and J are TRBV6-5 and TRBJ2-1; D is possibly TRBD2 (6 bases). Germline V gene data show CDR1 as MNHEY and CDR2 as SVGAGI. V was trimmed by 5 bases and J by 8 bases, leaving 13 bases between them. This CDR3 comprises 13 residues. The CDR3 sequence is CASSQTRDDEQFF. The CDR3 region has the DNA TGTGCCAGCAGTCAGACTAGAGACGATGAGCAGTTCTTC.

This chain joins TRBV5-1 and TRBJ2-2; the D gene is possibly TRBD1 (5 bases). The CDR3 spans 15 residues. CDR1 is SGHRS and CDR2 is YFSETQ in the germline V gene. The V end was cut by 0 bases, the J end by 6 bases, with 12 bases between. The CDR3 sequence is CASSLGTNRSGELFF. The CDR3 nucleotides are TGCGCCAGCAGCTTGGGGACCAACAGGTCCGGGGAGCTGTTTTTT.

The chain carries TRBV6-6 and TRBJ1-1, with no clear D. This CDR3 region has 14 residues. V was clipped by 2 bases and J by 5 bases, with 12 bases between them. Germline V gives CDR1 MNHNY, CDR2 SVGAGI (reference sequence). CDR3 sequence reads: CASSYVRERTEAFF. DNA of the CDR3: TGTGCCAGCAGTTACGTGAGGGAGCGGACTGAAGCTTTCTTT.

This clone was seen once. This rearrangement joins TRBV4-2 to TRBJ1-1; TRBD1 is a possible D gene (5 bases). The ends were cut back, 7 bases at V and 7 bases at J, with 19 bases in the middle. Germline assignment: CDR1 LGHNA and CDR2 YNFKEQ. The CDR3 length is 14 residues. CDR3 coding DNA: TGTGCCAGCACTAGTAAAGGGGAAATCGGTGAAGCTTTCTTT. The encoded protein is CASTSKGEIGEAFF.